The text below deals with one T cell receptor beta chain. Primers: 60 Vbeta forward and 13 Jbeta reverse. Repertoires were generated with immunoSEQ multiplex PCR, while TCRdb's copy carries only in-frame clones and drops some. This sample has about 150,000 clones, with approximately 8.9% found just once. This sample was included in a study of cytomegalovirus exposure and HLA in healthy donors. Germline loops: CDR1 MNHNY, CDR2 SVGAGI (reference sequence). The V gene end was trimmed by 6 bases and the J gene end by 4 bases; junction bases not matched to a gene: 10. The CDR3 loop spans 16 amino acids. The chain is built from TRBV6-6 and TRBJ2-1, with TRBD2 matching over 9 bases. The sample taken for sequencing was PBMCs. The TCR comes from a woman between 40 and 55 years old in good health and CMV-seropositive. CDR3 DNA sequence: TGTGCCAGCAGAACGACAGCGGGGGGAGCATACAATGAGCAGTTCTTC. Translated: CASRTTAGGAYNEQFF.